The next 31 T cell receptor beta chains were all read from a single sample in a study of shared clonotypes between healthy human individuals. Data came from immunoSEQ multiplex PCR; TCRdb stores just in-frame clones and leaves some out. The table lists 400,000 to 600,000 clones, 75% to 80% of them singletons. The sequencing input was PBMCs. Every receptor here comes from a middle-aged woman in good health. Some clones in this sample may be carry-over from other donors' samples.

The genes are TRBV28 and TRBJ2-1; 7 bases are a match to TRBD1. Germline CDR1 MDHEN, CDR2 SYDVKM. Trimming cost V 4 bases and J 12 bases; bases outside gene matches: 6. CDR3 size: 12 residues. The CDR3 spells CASSSQTGWQFF. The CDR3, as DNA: TGTGCCAGCAGTTCCCAGACAGGGTGGCAGTTCTTC.

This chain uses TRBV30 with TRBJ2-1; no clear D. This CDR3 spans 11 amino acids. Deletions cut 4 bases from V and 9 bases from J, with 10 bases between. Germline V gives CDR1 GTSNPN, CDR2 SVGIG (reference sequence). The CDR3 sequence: CAWTSAAEQFF. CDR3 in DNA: TGTGCCTGGACCTCAGCCGCTGAGCAGTTCTTC. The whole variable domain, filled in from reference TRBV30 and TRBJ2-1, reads SQTIHQWPATLVQPVGSPLSLECTVEGTSNPNLYWYRQAAGRGLQLLFYSVGIGQISSEVPQNLSASRPQDRQFILSSKKLLLSDSGFYLCAWTSAAEQFFGPGTRLTVL.

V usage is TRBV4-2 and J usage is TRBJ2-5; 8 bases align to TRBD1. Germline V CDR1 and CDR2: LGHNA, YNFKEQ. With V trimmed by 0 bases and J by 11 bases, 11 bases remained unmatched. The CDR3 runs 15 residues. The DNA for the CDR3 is TGTGCCAGCAGCCAAGATATCGGACAGGGAAGGGAGCAGTACTTC. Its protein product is CASSQDIGQGREQYF.

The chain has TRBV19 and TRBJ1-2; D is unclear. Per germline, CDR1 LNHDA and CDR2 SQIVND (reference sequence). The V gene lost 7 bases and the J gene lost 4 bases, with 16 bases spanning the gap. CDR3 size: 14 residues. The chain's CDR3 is CASTMGGSVYGYTF. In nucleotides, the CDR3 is TGTGCCAGTACCATGGGAGGGTCAGTCTATGGCTACACCTTC.

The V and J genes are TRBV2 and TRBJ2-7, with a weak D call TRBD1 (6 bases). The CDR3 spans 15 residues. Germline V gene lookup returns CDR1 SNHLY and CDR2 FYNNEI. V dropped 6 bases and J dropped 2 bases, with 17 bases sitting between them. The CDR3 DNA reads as TGTGCCAGCAGCTCTCAGACAGGCTCCCCCTACGAGCAGTACTTC. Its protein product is CASSSQTGSPYEQYF.

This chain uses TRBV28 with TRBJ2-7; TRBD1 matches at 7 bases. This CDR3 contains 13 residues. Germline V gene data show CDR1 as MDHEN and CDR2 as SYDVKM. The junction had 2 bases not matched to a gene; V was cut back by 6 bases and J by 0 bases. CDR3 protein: CASRQGSSYEQYF. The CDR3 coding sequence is TGTGCCAGCAGACAGGGGAGCTCCTACGAGCAGTACTTC.

The CDR3 reads CASSQFMPGDRAFNAEAFF. The CDR3 DNA sequence: TGCGCCAGCAGCCAATTTATGCCGGGGGACAGGGCCTTTAACGCTGAAGCTTTCTTT. This chain links TRBV4-1 with TRBJ1-1, with 9 bases that match TRBD1. The CDR3 runs to 19 residues. V shed 2 bases, J shed 6 bases, and the junction held 19 bases outside the gene matches. The germline gives CDR1 MGHRA, CDR2 YSYEKL.

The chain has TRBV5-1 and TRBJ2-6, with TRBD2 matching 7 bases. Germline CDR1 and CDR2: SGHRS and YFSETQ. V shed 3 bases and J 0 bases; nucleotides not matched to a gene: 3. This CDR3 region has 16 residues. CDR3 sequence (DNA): TGCGCCAGCAGCTCTTCGGGGGGCTCTGGGGCCAACGTCCTGACTTTC. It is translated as CASSSSGGSGANVLTF.

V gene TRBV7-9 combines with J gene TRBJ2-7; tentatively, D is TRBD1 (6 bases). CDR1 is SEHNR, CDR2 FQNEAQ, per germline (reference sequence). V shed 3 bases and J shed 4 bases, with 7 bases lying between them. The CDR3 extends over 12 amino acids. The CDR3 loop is CASSFQGYEQYF. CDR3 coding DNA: TGTGCCAGCAGCTTTCAGGGGTACGAGCAGTACTTC.

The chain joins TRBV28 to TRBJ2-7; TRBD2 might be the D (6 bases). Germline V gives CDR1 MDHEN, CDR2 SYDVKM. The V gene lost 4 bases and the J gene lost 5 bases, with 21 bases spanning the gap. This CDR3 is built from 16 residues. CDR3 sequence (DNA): TGTGCCAGCAGTTCCCCGTCCTACTCGGGACTCCACGAGCAGTACTTC. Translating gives CASSSPSYSGLHEQYF.

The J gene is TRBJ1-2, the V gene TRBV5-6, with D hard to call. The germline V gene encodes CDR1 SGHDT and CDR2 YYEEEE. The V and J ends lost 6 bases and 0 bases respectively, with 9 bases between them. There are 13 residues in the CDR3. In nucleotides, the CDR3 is TGTGCCAGCACCCTCCCCCCTAACTATGGCTACACCTTC. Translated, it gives CASTLPPNYGYTF.

The CDR3 loop reads CASTGLQSTDTQYF. Written as DNA, the CDR3 is TGCGCCAGCACGGGGCTCCAAAGCACAGATACGCAGTATTTT. The chain links TRBV10-2 to TRBJ2-3, with D possibly called TRBD1 or TRBD2 (5 bases each). V dropped 7 bases and J dropped 0 bases, with 11 bases sitting between them. CDR3 length: 14 residues. Germline CDR1 is WSHSY and CDR2 is SAAADI.

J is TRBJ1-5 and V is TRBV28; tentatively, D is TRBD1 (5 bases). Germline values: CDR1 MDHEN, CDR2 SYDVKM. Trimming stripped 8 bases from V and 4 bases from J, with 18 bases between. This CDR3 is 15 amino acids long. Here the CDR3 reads CASGGAFGGNQPQHF. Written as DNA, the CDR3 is TGTGCCAGCGGTGGGGCGTTCGGGGGAAATCAGCCCCAGCATTTT.

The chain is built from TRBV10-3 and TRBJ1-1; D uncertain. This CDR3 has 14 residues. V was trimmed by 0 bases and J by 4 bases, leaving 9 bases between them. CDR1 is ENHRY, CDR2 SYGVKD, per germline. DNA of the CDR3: TGTGCCATCAGTGAGTCGTGGATGGGCACTGAAGCTTTCTTT. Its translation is CAISESWMGTEAFF.

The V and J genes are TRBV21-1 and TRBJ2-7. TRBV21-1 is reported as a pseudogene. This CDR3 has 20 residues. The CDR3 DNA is TGTGCCAGCAGCAAAGTTAGGAAACGAAACGGGACCTCTCTCTCCTACGAGCAGTACTTC. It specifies CASSKVRKRNGTSLSYEQYF.

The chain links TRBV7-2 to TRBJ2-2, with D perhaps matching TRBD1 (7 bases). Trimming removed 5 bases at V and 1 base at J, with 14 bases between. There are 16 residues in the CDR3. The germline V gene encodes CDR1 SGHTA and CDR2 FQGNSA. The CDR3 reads CASSPAGGRNTGELFF. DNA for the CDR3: TGTGCCAGCAGCCCAGCAGGGGGGAGGAACACCGGGGAGCTGTTTTTT.

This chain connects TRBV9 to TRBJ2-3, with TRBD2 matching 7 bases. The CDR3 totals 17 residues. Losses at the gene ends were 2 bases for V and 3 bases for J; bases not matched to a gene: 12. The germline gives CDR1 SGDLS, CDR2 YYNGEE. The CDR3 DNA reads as TGTGCCAGCAGCGTGCGTTTTAGCGGGTCGGGAACAGATACGCAGTATTTT. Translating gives CASSVRFSGSGTDTQYF.

CDR3 bases: TGTGCCTGGAGGCAGGCGCAAGAGACCCAGTACTTC. This translates into CAWRQAQETQYF. J is TRBJ2-5 and V is TRBV30; D is ambiguous. Germline CDR1 reads GTSNPN; CDR2 reads SVGIG (reference sequence). This CDR3 comprises 12 residues. With 3 bases removed from V and 2 bases from J, the gap between germline ends came to 7 bases.

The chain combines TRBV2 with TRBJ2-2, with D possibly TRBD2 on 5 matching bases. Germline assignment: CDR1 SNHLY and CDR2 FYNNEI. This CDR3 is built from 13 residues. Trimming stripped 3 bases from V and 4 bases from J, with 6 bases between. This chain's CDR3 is CASSEGSTGELFF. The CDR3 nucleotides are TGTGCCAGCAGTGAGGGGAGCACCGGGGAGCTGTTTTTT. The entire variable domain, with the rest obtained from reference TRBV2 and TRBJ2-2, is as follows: EPEVTQTPSHQVTQMGQEVILRCVPISNHLYFYWYRQILGQKVEFLVSFYNNEISEKSEIFDDQFSVERPDGSNFTLKIRSTKLEDSAMYFCASSEGSTGELFFGEGSRLTVL.

Here the CDR3 reads CASSLVSLAGTSYEQYF. DNA of the CDR3: TGTGCCAGCAGCTTAGTTTCGCTAGCGGGAACCTCCTACGAGCAGTACTTC. This sequence joins TRBV7-9 and TRBJ2-5, with TRBD2 matching over 9 bases. With the DNA end fitting TRBJ2-7 better, the J assignment may be wrong. Germline values: CDR1 SEHNR, CDR2 FQNEAQ (reference sequence). CDR3 length: 17 residues.

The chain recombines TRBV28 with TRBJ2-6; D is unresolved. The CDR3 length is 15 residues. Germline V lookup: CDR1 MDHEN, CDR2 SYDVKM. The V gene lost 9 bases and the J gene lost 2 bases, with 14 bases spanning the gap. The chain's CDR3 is CASSVPNAGANVLTF. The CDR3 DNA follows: TGTGCCAGTTCCGTCCCGAATGCTGGGGCCAACGTCCTGACTTTC.

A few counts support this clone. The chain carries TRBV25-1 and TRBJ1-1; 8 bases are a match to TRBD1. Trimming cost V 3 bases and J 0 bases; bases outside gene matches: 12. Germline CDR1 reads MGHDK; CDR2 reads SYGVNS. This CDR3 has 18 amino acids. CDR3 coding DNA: TGTGCCAGCAGTGACAAGGACAGGGTAACGAACATGAACACTGAAGCTTTCTTT. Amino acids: CASSDKDRVTNMNTEAFF. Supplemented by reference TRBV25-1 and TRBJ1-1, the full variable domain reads EADIYQTPRYLVIGTGKKITLECSQTMGHDKMYWYQQDPGMELHLIHYSYGVNSTEKGDLSSESTVSRIRTEHFPLTLESARPSHTSQYLCASSDKDRVTNMNTEAFFGQGTRLTVV.

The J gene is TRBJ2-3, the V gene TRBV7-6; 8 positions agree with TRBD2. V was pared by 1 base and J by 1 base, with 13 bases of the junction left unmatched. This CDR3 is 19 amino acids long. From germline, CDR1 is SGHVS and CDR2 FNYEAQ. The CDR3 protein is CASSLGAAGEVIGTDTQYF. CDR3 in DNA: TGTGCCAGCAGCTTAGGAGCAGCGGGAGAGGTTATCGGCACAGATACGCAGTATTTT.

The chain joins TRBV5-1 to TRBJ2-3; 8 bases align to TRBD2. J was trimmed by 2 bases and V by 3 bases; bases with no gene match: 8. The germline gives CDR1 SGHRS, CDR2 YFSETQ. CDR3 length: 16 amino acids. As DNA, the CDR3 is TGCGCCAGCAGCTCTCGAACTAGCGGTTTCACAGATACGCAGTATTTT. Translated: CASSSRTSGFTDTQYF.

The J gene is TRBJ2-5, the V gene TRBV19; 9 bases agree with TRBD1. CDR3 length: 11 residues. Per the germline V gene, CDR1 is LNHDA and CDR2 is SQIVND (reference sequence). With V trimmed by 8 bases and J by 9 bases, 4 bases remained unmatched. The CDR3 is CASGDRESQYF. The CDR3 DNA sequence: TGTGCCAGTGGGGACAGGGAGTCCCAGTACTTC.

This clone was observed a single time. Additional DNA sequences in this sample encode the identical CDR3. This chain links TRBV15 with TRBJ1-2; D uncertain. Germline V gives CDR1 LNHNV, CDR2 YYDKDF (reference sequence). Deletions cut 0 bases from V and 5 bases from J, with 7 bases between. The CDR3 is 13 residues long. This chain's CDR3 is CATSRDLGYGYTF. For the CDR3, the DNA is TGTGCCACCAGCAGAGATCTAGGGTATGGCTACACCTTC.

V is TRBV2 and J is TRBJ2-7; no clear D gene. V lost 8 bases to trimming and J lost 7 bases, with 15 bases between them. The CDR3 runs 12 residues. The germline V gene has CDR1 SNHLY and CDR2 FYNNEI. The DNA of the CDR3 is TGTGCCAGCGCGTTTGATGGATCGGAGCAGTACTTC. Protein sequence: CASAFDGSEQYF.

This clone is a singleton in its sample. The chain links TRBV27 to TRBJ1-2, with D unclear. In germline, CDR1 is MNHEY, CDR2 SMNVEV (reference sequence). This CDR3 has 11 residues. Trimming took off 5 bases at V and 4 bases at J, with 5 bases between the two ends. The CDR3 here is CASSPGYGYTF. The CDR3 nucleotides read TGTGCCAGCAGTCCGGGCTATGGCTACACCTTC.

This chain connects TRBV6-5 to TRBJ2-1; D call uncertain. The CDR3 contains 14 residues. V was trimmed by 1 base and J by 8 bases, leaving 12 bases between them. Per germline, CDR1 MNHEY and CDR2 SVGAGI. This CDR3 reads CASSYLVAGHEQFF. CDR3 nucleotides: TGTGCCAGCAGTTACTTAGTGGCAGGCCATGAGCAGTTCTTC.

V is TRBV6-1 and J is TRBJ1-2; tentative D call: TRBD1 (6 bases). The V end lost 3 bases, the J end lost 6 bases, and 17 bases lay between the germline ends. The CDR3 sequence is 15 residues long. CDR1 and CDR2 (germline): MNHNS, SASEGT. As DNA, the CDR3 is TGTGCCAGCAGTGACGCCGAGGGGGGGCGAGATGGCTACACCTTC. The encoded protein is CASSDAEGGRDGYTF.

CDR3: CASSFSGKNTGELFF. The CDR3 DNA reads TGTGCCAGCAGCTTTTCAGGGAAGAACACCGGGGAGCTGTTTTTT. The chain is built from TRBV7-2 and TRBJ2-2; perhaps TRBD1 as D (5 bases). The CDR3 has 15 amino acids. Per germline, CDR1 SGHTA and CDR2 FQGNSA. V was cut by 3 bases and J by 1 base, with 9 bases left in between.